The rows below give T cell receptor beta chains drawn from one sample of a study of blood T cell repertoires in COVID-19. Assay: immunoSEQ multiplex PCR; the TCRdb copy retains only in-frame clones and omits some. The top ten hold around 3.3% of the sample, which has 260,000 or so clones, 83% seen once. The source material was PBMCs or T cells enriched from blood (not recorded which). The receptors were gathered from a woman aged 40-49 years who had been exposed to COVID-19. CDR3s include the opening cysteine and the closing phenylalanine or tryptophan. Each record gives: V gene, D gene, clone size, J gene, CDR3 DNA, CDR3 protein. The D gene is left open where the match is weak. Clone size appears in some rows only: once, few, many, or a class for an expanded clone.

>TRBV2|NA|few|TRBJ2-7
TGTGCCAGCAGCTCCGGGGAAAACTACGAGCAGTACTTC
CASSSGENYEQYF
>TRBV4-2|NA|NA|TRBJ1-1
TGTGCCAGCAGCCAAGATAATTCCTTCGTGAACACTGAAGCTTTCTTT
CASSQDNSFVNTEAFF
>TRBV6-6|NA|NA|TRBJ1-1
TGTGCCAGCAGTCCCTCCCGGGGGGGTAGCACTGAAGCTTTCTTT
CASSPSRGGSTEAFF
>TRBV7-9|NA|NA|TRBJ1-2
TGTGCCAGCAGCCTGTCCCGAGCTAACTATGGCTACACCTTC
CASSLSRANYGYTF
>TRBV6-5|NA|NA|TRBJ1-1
TGTGCCAGCAGCCCCACGACAGAGGAAGCTTTCTTT
CASSPTTEEAFF
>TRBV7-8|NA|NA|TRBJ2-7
TGTGCCAGCAGCTTAGTGGGGCTAGAGGAGTACTTC
CASSLVGLEEYF
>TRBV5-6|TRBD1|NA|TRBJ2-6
TGTGCCAGCACCCGGGACAGCTCTGGGGCCAACGTCCTGACTTTC
CASTRDSSGANVLTF
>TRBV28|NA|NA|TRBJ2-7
TGTGCCAGCAGTTCGGACAGCTCCTACGAGCAGTACTTC
CASSSDSSYEQYF
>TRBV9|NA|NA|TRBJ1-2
TGTGCCAGCAGCCGGGGGGGAGGCAACTATGGCTACACCTTC
CASSRGGGNYGYTF
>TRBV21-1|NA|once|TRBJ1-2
TGTGCCAGCAGCAAGGGGACAGGTGGCTACACCTTC
CASSKGTGGYTF